This T cell receptor beta chain was recorded in a study of tissue T cells after allogeneic stem cell transplantation. Points from the study as a whole: Shared clones across patients were few; motif clustering revealed tissue-specific shared signatures. TCR repertoires tracked anatomic similarity, regardless of disease or transplant status. The study did not identify alloreactive or antigen-specific tissue TCRs, and some clones might be persisting host cells.

As to time point: mouse harvest day 14 after allogeneic transplant. The graft held 10^6 splenic CD5+ T cells and 10^7 T-cell-depleted bone marrow cells. This mouse GVHD model was MHC-mismatched B6 to BALB/c, profiled day 7 or 14. Sequenced by immunoSEQ multiplex PCR; TCRdb stores in-frame clones only, minus some. The sample shows about 3,700 clones, roughly half of them seen only once. V lost 1 base to trimming and J lost 3 bases; unmatched junction nucleotides: 2. This CDR3 contains 15 residues. Per germline, CDR1 SGHLS and CDR2 HYDKME. A word on this clone: Antigen unknown. Gene names and germline match the mouse. The CDR3 end lies 1 residue beyond the end of the read and is filled in from the germline J gene.

This TCR derives from a female BALB/c mouse given C57BL/6 T cells with graft-versus-host disease after an allogeneic hematopoietic cell transplant. The genes are TRBV12-2 and TRBJ2-4; 11 bases align to TRBD2. Sequenced input: gut tissue. The CDR3 sequence: CASSLNWGGQNTLYF. The DNA read from the CDR3 is TGTGCCAGCTCTCTAAACTGGGGGGGCCAAAACACCTTGTAC.